Below, 22 T cell receptor beta chains from the same sample are listed, as sequenced in a study of T cell repertoires in cytomegalovirus infection. TCRdb independently ran MiXCR on the reads; one entry per CDR3 protein. The sample carries tens of thousands of distinct CDR3 sequences, 20% to 25% recorded once. These receptors lack a known antigen. The specimen was CD8+ T cells from cultured PBMCs, collected from culture after CMV antigen stimulation. The origin of the receptors is a human donor in good health (CMV status not recorded). Some clones in this sample may be carry-over from other donors' samples.

CDR3 residues: CASSSSGLYNEQFF. CDR3 DNA: TGTGCCAGCTCGAGTTCAGGGCTCTACAATGAGCAGTTCTTC. J is TRBJ2-1 and V is TRBV27, with D possibly TRBD1 on 5 matching bases. Germline CDR1 is MNHEY and CDR2 is SMNVEV (reference sequence). This CDR3 contains 14 residues. The V and J ends lost 8 bases and 3 bases respectively, with 14 bases between them.

The rearrangement uses TRBV7-3 and TRBJ2-1; D uncertain. Germline CDR1 and CDR2: SGHTA and FQGTGA. The CDR3 length is 13 residues. Trimming shortened V by 2 bases and J by 7 bases, and 9 bases separated the two germline ends. CDR3 in amino acids: CASSLAWGNEQFF. CDR3 nucleotides: TGTGCCAGCAGCTTAGCTTGGGGAAATGAGCAGTTCTTC.

This sequence joins TRBV7-2 and TRBJ2-5; D gene unclear. The CDR3 consists of 15 residues. Germline V gene lookup returns CDR1 SGHTA and CDR2 FQGNSA. Deletions cut 1 base from V and 4 bases from J, with 13 bases between. The CDR3 sequence: CASSLDGVHGETQYF. CDR3 nucleotides: TGTGCCAGCAGCTTAGATGGGGTCCATGGAGAGACCCAGTACTTC. Complete variable domain (other parts from reference TRBV7-2 and TRBJ2-5): GAGVSQSPSNKVTEKGKDVELRCDPISGHTALYWYRQSLGQGLEFLIYFQGNSAPDKSGLPSDRFSAERTGGSVSTLTIQRTQQEDSAVYLCASSLDGVHGETQYFGPGTRLLVL.

The chain employs TRBV7-2 and TRBJ1-5; D is possibly TRBD1 (5 bases). Germline CDR1 is SGHTA and CDR2 is FQGNSA. This CDR3 has 15 amino acids. Deletions cut 5 bases from V and 1 base from J, with 12 bases between. In nucleotides, the CDR3 is TGTGCCAGCAGCGGATTCACAGGCAGCAATCAGCCCCAGCATTTT. Amino acid sequence: CASSGFTGSNQPQHF. The variable domain in full, completed from reference TRBV7-2 and TRBJ1-5, reads GAGVSQSPSNKVTEKGKDVELRCDPISGHTALYWYRQSLGQGLEFLIYFQGNSAPDKSGLPSDRFSAERTGGSVSTLTIQRTQQEDSAVYLCASSGFTGSNQPQHFGDGTRLSIL.

With regard to this clonotype: This may stem from a read error, because a much larger clone lies one nucleotide away. The chain joins TRBV4-3 to TRBJ2-7, with a weak D call TRBD2 (5 bases). Trimming left V 1 base short and J 1 base short, with 11 bases between. The germline V gene encodes CDR1 LGHNA and CDR2 YSLEER. The CDR3 is made up of 15 amino acids. The CDR3: CASSQGSSGSYEQYF. The CDR3 DNA sequence: TGCGCCAGCAGCCAAGGGTCCAGCGGATCCTACGAGCAGTACTTC.

Ten or more counts support this clonotype. The chain joins TRBV7-9 to TRBJ2-7; no clear D. Looked up from germline, CDR1 is SEHNR and CDR2 is FQNEAQ (reference sequence). CDR3 length: 16 residues. The V gene lost 2 bases and the J gene lost 0 bases, with 14 bases spanning the gap. The CDR3 is CASSLKSKPSSYEQYF. In nucleotides, the CDR3 is TGTGCCAGCAGCTTAAAGTCCAAGCCCAGCTCCTACGAGCAGTACTTC.

The chain recombines TRBV12-3 or TRBV12-4 with TRBJ2-1; no firm D call. The V and J ends lost 3 bases and 7 bases respectively, with 7 bases between them. CDR3 length equals 12 residues. This chain's CDR3 is CASSLVVNEQFF. CDR3 nucleotides: TGTGCCAGCAGTTTGGTAGTAAATGAGCAGTTCTTC.

The CDR3 loop reads CASSLTVYNSPLHF. Written as DNA, the CDR3 is TGTGCCAGCAGTCTGACGGTCTATAATTCACCCCTCCACTTT. This sequence joins TRBV6-5 and TRBJ1-6; D is undetermined. The germline V gene encodes CDR1 MNHEY and CDR2 SVGAGI. The CDR3 is 14 residues long. Trimming removed 5 bases from V and 3 bases from J, with 8 bases in between.

This chain uses TRBV29-1 with TRBJ1-2, with TRBD1 matching over 8 bases. CDR1 and CDR2 from the germline V gene are SQVTM and ANQGSEA. With 6 bases clipped from V and 4 bases from J, the junction kept 19 bases outside the gene matches. There are 17 residues in the CDR3. The CDR3 DNA reads as TGCAGCGTCCAAACCAGCAGGGACAGGTCCTTTGGCTATGGCTACACCTTC. It yields the protein CSVQTSRDRSFGYGYTF.

The CDR3 sequence: CASSGAGTDIGPEAFF. In DNA form, the CDR3 reads TGTGCCAGCAGCGGGGCCGGGACAGACATTGGGCCTGAAGCTTTCTTT. The chain employs TRBV5-4 and TRBJ1-1; TRBD1 aligns across 7 bases. The CDR3 has 16 amino acids. V gave up 4 bases and J gave up 6 bases; unmatched junction bases: 15. Per the germline V gene, CDR1 is SGHNT and CDR2 is YYREEE (reference sequence). The full variable domain, its missing parts supplied by reference TRBV5-4 and TRBJ1-1, is ETGVTQSPTHLIKTRGQQVTLRCSSQSGHNTVSWYQQALGQGPQFIFQYYREEENGRGNFPPRFSGLQFPNYSSELNVNALELDDSALYLCASSGAGTDIGPEAFFGQGTRLTVV.

This clonotype came up a few times. This rearrangement joins TRBV25-1 to TRBJ2-7; no reliable D call. The V gene lost 8 bases and the J gene lost 2 bases, with 13 bases spanning the gap. The V gene's germline CDR1 is MGHDK and CDR2 SYGVNS. The CDR3 loop spans 13 amino acids. The CDR3 is CASGPTLAYEQYF. In DNA, the CDR3 is TGTGCCAGCGGACCGACTTTAGCCTACGAGCAGTACTTC.

As DNA, the CDR3 is TGTGCCAGTAGTATTGAGGGACAGGTCACAGATACGCAGTATTTT. Translation: CASSIEGQVTDTQYF. V and J are TRBV19 and TRBJ2-3; 8 bases match TRBD1. The V segment lost 3 bases and the J segment 2 bases; nucleotides outside the gene matches: 4. The length of the CDR3 is 15 residues. Germline assignment: CDR1 LNHDA and CDR2 SQIVND (reference sequence).

This clonotype came up many times. V gene TRBV7-9 combines with J gene TRBJ2-3; D perhaps matches TRBD1 (6 bases). Germline V gene sequence: CDR1 SEHNR, CDR2 FQNEAQ (reference sequence). Trimming removed 5 bases from V and 1 base from J, with 13 bases in between. This CDR3 has 15 residues. In nucleotides, the CDR3 is TGTGCCAGCAGCCTACTTTCAGGGGGCACAGATACGCAGTATTTT. Its protein is CASSLLSGGTDTQYF.

The chain uses TRBV7-2 and TRBJ1-6, with D tentatively TRBD1 (5 bases). This CDR3 has 15 residues. V lost 5 bases, J lost 10 bases, and 18 bases lay in between. CDR1 and CDR2 from the germline V gene are SGHTA and FQGNSA. The CDR3 bases are TGTGCCAGCAGCCGCCGCCGGGGGACGACATCACCCCTCCACTTT. Its protein is CASSRRRGTTSPLHF.

This chain uses TRBV6-5 with TRBJ2-3; TRBD2 matches 10 bases. Germline values: CDR1 MNHEY, CDR2 SVGAGI. CDR3 length equals 24 residues. The V and J ends lost 5 bases and 0 bases, in that order; junction bases with no gene match: 29. CDR3 DNA sequence: TGTGCCAGCAGTACCGGACAGGGAACGTGGTTCGGGCCTAGCGGGGGTCCAAGCACAGATACGCAGTATTTT. Amino acid sequence: CASSTGQGTWFGPSGGPSTDTQYF.

This chain uses TRBV28 with TRBJ1-6; possible D gene TRBD1, 5 bases. There are 13 residues in the CDR3. V lost 6 bases to trimming and J lost 6 bases, with 9 bases between them. The V gene's germline CDR1 is MDHEN and CDR2 SYDVKM. CDR3 protein: CASRRDSNSPLHF. CDR3 sequence (DNA): TGTGCCAGCAGGCGGGACTCTAATTCACCCCTCCACTTT.

This clonotype has just a few counts. The V call is TRBV7-6, the J call TRBJ2-1, with D maybe TRBD2 (5 bases). The CDR3 totals 12 residues. The V and J ends lost 3 bases and 9 bases respectively, with 9 bases between them. Germline V gives CDR1 SGHVS, CDR2 FNYEAQ. In DNA form, the CDR3 reads TGTGCCAGCAGCTTCAACAGCGGTGAGCAGTTCTTC. Amino acids: CASSFNSGEQFF.

This clonotype was seen a handful of times. The V and J genes are TRBV24-1 and TRBJ1-2, with D unclear. CDR3 length: 14 residues. From germline, CDR1 is KGHDR and CDR2 SFDVKD. Trimming left V 5 bases short and J 0 bases short, with 9 bases between. In nucleotides, the CDR3 is TGTGCCACCAGTGGGTACAGCTCTAACTATGGCTACACCTTC. It codes for CATSGYSSNYGYTF.

This clonotype was detected many times. This chain connects TRBV2 to TRBJ2-1; 7 bases agree with TRBD1. This CDR3 is built from 11 residues. CDR1 and CDR2 from the germline V gene are SNHLY and FYNNEI. V lost 7 bases and J lost 15; bases outside the gene matches: 9. The CDR3 region is CASIRQGFWFF. In nucleotides, the CDR3 is TGTGCCAGCATTCGACAGGGTTTTTGGTTCTTC.

This clonotype has just a few counts. The chain uses TRBV12-3 or TRBV12-4 and TRBJ1-1; D not certain. V gave up 6 bases and J gave up 4 bases, with 15 bases separating them. The CDR3 runs to 14 residues. The CDR3 loop is CASSTGPGGTEAFF. Written as DNA, the CDR3 is TGTGCCAGCAGCACGGGCCCGGGAGGCACTGAAGCTTTCTTT.

The gene calls are TRBV27 and TRBJ1-6; no firm D call. Germline V CDR1 and CDR2: MNHEY, SMNVEV (reference sequence). The V end was cut by 6 bases, the J end by 6 bases, with 15 bases between. The CDR3 length is 15 residues. The CDR3 DNA sequence: TGTGCCAGCAGGATGCTGCGACCCCCTAATTCACCCCTCCACTTT. Its protein product is CASRMLRPPNSPLHF.

This clonotype was detected only once. The chain joins TRBV27 to TRBJ1-4; D is possibly TRBD1 (6 bases). V was pared by 4 bases and J by 1 base, with 25 bases between. CDR1 and CDR2 (germline): MNHEY, SMNVEV (reference sequence). This CDR3 spans 20 amino acids. CDR3 loop: CASSSSPASTGFVTNEKLFF. The CDR3 DNA reads as TGTGCCAGCAGTTCCTCCCCCGCCTCGACAGGATTCGTAACTAATGAAAAACTGTTTTTT.